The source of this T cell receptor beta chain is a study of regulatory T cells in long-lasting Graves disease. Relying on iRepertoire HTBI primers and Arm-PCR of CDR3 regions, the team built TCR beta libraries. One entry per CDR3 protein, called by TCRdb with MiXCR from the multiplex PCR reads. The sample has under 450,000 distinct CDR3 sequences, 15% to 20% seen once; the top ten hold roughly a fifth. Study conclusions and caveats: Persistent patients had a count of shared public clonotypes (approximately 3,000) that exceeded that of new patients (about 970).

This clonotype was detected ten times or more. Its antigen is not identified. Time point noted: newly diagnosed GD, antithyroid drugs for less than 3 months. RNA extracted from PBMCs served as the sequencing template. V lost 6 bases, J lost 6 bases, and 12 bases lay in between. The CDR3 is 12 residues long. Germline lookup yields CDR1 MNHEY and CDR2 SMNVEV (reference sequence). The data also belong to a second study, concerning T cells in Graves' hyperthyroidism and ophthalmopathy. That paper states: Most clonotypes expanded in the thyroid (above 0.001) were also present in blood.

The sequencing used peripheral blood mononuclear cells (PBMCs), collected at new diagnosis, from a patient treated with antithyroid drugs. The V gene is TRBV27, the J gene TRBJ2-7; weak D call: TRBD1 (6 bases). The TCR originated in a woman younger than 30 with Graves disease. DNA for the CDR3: TGTGCCAGCAGACAGGGCGGAAGCGAGCAGTACTTC. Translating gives CASRQGGSEQYF.